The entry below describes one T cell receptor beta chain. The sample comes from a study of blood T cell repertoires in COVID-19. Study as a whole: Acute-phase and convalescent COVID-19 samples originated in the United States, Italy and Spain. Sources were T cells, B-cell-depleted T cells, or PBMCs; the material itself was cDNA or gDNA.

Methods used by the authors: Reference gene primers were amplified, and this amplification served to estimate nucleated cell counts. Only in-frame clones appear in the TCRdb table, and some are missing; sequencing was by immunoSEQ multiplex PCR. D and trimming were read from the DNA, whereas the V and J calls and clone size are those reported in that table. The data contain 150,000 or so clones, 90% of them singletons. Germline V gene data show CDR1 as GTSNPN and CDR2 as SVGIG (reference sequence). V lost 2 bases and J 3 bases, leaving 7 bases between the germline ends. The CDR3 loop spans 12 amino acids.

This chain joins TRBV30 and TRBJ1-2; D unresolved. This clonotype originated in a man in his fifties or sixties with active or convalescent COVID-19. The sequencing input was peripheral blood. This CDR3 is CAWSYRDYGYTF. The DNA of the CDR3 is TGTGCCTGGAGTTACCGGGACTATGGCTACACCTTC.